This T cell receptor beta chain was identified in a study of cytomegalovirus exposure and HLA in healthy donors. The V gene's germline CDR1 is MNHNS and CDR2 SASEGT. The CDR3 spans 16 residues. Trimming removed 3 bases from V and 4 bases from J; junction bases left unmatched: 8. Use of 60 Vbeta and 13 Jbeta primers characterized the PCR. The method was immunoSEQ multiplex PCR; TCRdb's version includes in-frame clones alone and lacks a portion of them. This repertoire shows about 150,000 clones, about 76% found once; its top ten account for roughly 3.6%. Unrecorded immune exposures were likely, despite nominal health at sampling. This clone appeared a few times.

The sequencing sample was made of PBMCs. The V and J genes are TRBV6-1 and TRBJ2-7; 11 nucleotides agree with TRBD2. The TCR comes from a human donor in good health. Written as DNA, the CDR3 is TGTGCCAGCAGTGAGCGTTCCGGGACTAGCGGATACGAGCAGTACTTC. This codes for CASSERSGTSGYEQYF.